One sample yielded the 25 T cell receptor beta chains listed below, sequenced in a study of CD8 T cells in ankylosing spondylitis. MiXCR, run by TCRdb on the 5' RACE reads, gives a single entry per CDR3 protein. Of 290,000 or so distinct CDR3 sequences in the sample, about 20% are singletons; the top ten hold 3.5%. The sequenced material came from blood, either unsorted or a sorted T cell fraction (not recorded which). The receptor set was obtained from a female donor with ankylosing spondylitis or in good health (not recorded which).

This clonotype was observed a few times. J is TRBJ2-2 and V is TRBV15; D is ambiguous. The CDR3 is 13 residues long. In germline, CDR1 is LNHNV, CDR2 YYDKDF (reference sequence). The V gene lost 0 bases and the J gene lost 6 bases, with 5 bases spanning the gap. Here the CDR3 DNA reads TGTGCCACCAGCAGAGATAGGGCCGGGGAGCTGTTTTTT. As protein: CATSRDRAGELFF. Full variable domain (remainder filled in from reference TRBV15 and TRBJ2-2): DAMVIQNPRYQVTQFGKPVTLSCSQTLNHNVMYWYQQKSSQAPKLLFHYYDKDFNNEADTPDNFQSRRPNTSFCFLDIRSPGLGDTAMYLCATSRDRAGELFFGEGSRLTVL.

As for this clonotype: The junction departs from germline at one end; a sequencing error may be responsible. This chain connects TRBV7-8 to TRBJ2-6, with D unclear. Germline assignment: CDR1 SGHVS and CDR2 FQNEAQ. This CDR3 contains 18 residues. The CDR3 nucleotides are TGTGCCAGCAGCTTAGCGGTCTCTCCGGGCTCTGGGGTCAACGTCCTGACTTTC. Encoded protein: CASSLAVSPGSGVNVLTF.

This clonotype came up many times. V and J are TRBV7-9 and TRBJ2-1, with 10 bases aligning to TRBD2. This CDR3 comprises 13 residues. V shed 5 bases, J shed 8 bases, and the junction held 3 bases outside the gene matches. Germline V gene sequence: CDR1 SEHNR, CDR2 FQNEAQ (reference sequence). CDR3 bases: TGTGCCAGCAGCCTCAGCGGGGGGGATGAGCAGTTCTTC. This encodes CASSLSGGDEQFF.

In this sample, this clonotype turned up a few times. The genes are TRBV5-5 and TRBJ2-1; D is ambiguous. CDR1 is SGHKS and CDR2 is YYEKEE in the germline V gene (reference sequence). The germline V and J ends were trimmed by 4 bases and 2 bases, with 10 bases remaining between them. The length of the CDR3 is 14 residues. The CDR3 region has the DNA TGTGCCAGCAGCCTGGTGGTACCCTACAATGAGCAGTTCTTC. Amino acid sequence: CASSLVVPYNEQFF. Complete variable domain (other parts from reference TRBV5-5 and TRBJ2-1): DAGVTQSPTHLIKTRGQQVTLRCSPISGHKSVSWYQQVLGQGPQFIFQYYEKEERGRGNFPDRFSARQFPNYSSELNVNALLLGDSALYLCASSLVVPYNEQFFGPGTRLTVL.

The chain links TRBV5-6 to TRBJ2-7, with 10 positions matching TRBD1. The V and J ends lost 0 bases and 6 bases, in that order; junction bases with no gene match: 9. Germline V CDR1 and CDR2: SGHDT, YYEEEE. This CDR3 is 16 amino acids long. The CDR3 sequence is CASSLAGTGVGREQYF. Here the CDR3 DNA reads TGTGCCAGCAGCTTGGCCGGGACAGGGGTAGGGCGCGAGCAGTACTTC. Drawing the rest from reference TRBV5-6 and TRBJ2-7, the complete variable domain is DAGVTQSPTHLIKTRGQQVTLRCSPKSGHDTVSWYQQALGQGPQFIFQYYEEEERQRGNFPDRFSGHQFPNYSSELNVNALLLGDSALYLCASSLAGTGVGREQYFGPGTRLTVT.

The chain joins TRBV5-1 to TRBJ2-5; TRBD2 agrees at 7 bases. V shed 2 bases, J shed 1 base, and the junction held 2 bases outside the gene matches. This CDR3 region has 14 residues. From germline, CDR1 is SGHRS and CDR2 YFSETQ. CDR3: CASSLASGQETQYF. The CDR3 coding sequence is TGCGCCAGCAGCTTAGCTAGCGGCCAAGAGACCCAGTACTTC.

The V and J genes are TRBV10-3 and TRBJ1-5; unclear D gene. CDR3 length equals 12 residues. CDR1 and CDR2 (germline): ENHRY, SYGVKD. V was trimmed by 1 base and J by 7 bases, leaving 5 bases between them. The CDR3 region has the DNA TGTGCCATCAGTGAGTTGGGGCAGCCCCAGCATTTT. Protein sequence: CAISELGQPQHF.

This sequence joins TRBV6-1 and TRBJ2-1; a weak D match, TRBD2 (5 bases). The CDR3 consists of 12 residues. Germline V gene sequence: CDR1 MNHNS, CDR2 SASEGT. V shed 6 bases and J shed 9 bases, with 12 bases lying between them. This CDR3 is CASRRLRGEQFF. The CDR3 bases are TGTGCCAGCAGGAGACTACGCGGTGAGCAGTTCTTC.

Here the CDR3 reads CSARDPLRSTDTQYF. The CDR3 DNA reads as TGCAGTGCTAGAGATCCGCTGCGGTCCACAGATACGCAGTATTTT. This rearrangement joins TRBV20-1 to TRBJ2-3; no firm D call. Between the trimmed V and J ends, which lost 0 bases and 2 bases, there was a span of 12 bases. The CDR3 is 15 residues long. The germline gives CDR1 DFQATT, CDR2 SNEGSKA (reference sequence).

This clonotype came up a few times. The chain's CDR3 is CASSYRQGTNSPLHF. The CDR3 nucleotides are TGTGCCAGCAGTTACAGACAGGGGACGAATTCACCCCTCCACTTT. This chain uses TRBV6-5 with TRBJ1-6; TRBD1 matches at 8 bases. The CDR3 extends over 15 amino acids. Losses at the gene ends were 2 bases for V and 7 bases for J; bases not matched to a gene: 4. Germline CDR1 and CDR2: MNHEY and SVGAGI.

The rearrangement uses TRBV7-8 and TRBJ2-1, with D tentatively TRBD2 (6 bases). The V end lost 5 bases, the J end lost 9 bases, and 11 bases lay between the germline ends. The CDR3 covers 12 residues. Germline V lookup: CDR1 SGHVS, CDR2 FQNEAQ. The CDR3 DNA reads TGTGCCAGCAGCCCAATCGGGGGTGAGCAGTTCTTC. Translation: CASSPIGGEQFF.

In its sample, this clonotype was seen a few times. J is TRBJ2-7 and V is TRBV12-3 or TRBV12-4; the D call may be TRBD1 or TRBD2 (5 bases each). Trimming left V 6 bases short and J 3 bases short, with 15 bases between. CDR3 size: 14 residues. The CDR3 sequence is CASRRTGTDYEQYF. The DNA of the CDR3 is TGTGCCAGCAGGCGTACCGGGACGGACTACGAGCAGTACTTC.

This clonotype occurred many times. The chain links TRBV4-3 to TRBJ1-2; 8 nucleotides match TRBD1. This CDR3 comprises 15 residues. From germline, CDR1 is LGHNA and CDR2 YSLEER. Losses at the gene ends were 0 bases for V and 8 bases for J; bases not matched to a gene: 8. In DNA, the CDR3 is TGCGCCAGCAGCCAAGAAAGGACAGGGCGTTACGGCTACACCTTC. This gives the protein CASSQERTGRYGYTF.

V is TRBV5-4 and J is TRBJ2-6; TRBD1 or TRBD2 may be the D gene (5 bases each). The V gene lost 5 bases and the J gene lost 0 bases, with 12 bases spanning the gap. Germline V CDR1 and CDR2: SGHNT, YYREEE (reference sequence). CDR3 length equals 16 residues. The CDR3 coding sequence is TGTGCCAGCAGTTTCGGGGCCCCCTCTGGGGCCAACGTCCTGACTTTC. Translating gives CASSFGAPSGANVLTF.

This chain links TRBV2 with TRBJ2-3, with 11 bases fitting TRBD2. Germline assignment: CDR1 SNHLY and CDR2 FYNNEI. V shed 8 bases and J 2 bases; nucleotides not matched to a gene: 6. This CDR3 is built from 15 residues. The CDR3 bases are TGTGCCAGCGTACGACTAGCGGGATTCACAGATACGCAGTATTTT. This gives the protein CASVRLAGFTDTQYF. The whole variable domain, filled in from reference TRBV2 and TRBJ2-3, reads EPEVTQTPSHQVTQMGQEVILRCVPISNHLYFYWYRQILGQKVEFLVSFYNNEISEKSEIFDDQFSVERPDGSNFTLKIRSTKLEDSAMYFCASVRLAGFTDTQYFGPGTRLTVL.

This clonotype has a handful of counts. CDR3 DNA sequence: TGTGCCACCAGTGATTCAGGGGGCGCGAATCAGCCCCAGCATTTT. Its translation: CATSDSGGANQPQHF. The rearrangement uses TRBV24-1 and TRBJ1-5; 8 bases line up with TRBD1. V dropped 2 bases and J dropped 4; count of bases not matched to a gene: 3. The germline V gene encodes CDR1 KGHDR and CDR2 SFDVKD. The CDR3 extends over 15 amino acids.

V is TRBV5-6 and J is TRBJ2-3, with 11 bases that match TRBD2. J gave up 4 bases and V 6 bases, and 7 bases lay outside the gene matches. Germline V CDR1 and CDR2: SGHDT, YYEEEE. The CDR3 totals 15 residues. The CDR3 DNA follows: TGTGCCAGCATCGATAGCGGGAGGGGAGCAGATACGCAGTATTTT. Translated: CASIDSGRGADTQYF. The full variable domain, completed using reference TRBV5-6 and TRBJ2-3, is DAGVTQSPTHLIKTRGQQVTLRCSPKSGHDTVSWYQQALGQGPQFIFQYYEEEERQRGNFPDRFSGHQFPNYSSELNVNALLLGDSALYLCASIDSGRGADTQYFGPGTRLTVL.

The genes are TRBV28 and TRBJ2-1; 9 bases match TRBD2. Germline values: CDR1 MDHEN, CDR2 SYDVKM. This CDR3 has 15 residues. Trimming removed 4 bases from V and 4 bases from J; junction bases left unmatched: 5. CDR3 bases: TGTGCCAGCAGTTCTCTAGCGGGACCTTACAATGAGCAGTTCTTC. Translation gives CASSSLAGPYNEQFF.

This clonotype was seen repeatedly, ten times or more. This rearrangement joins TRBV29-1 to TRBJ1-1; D not resolved. The CDR3 is 13 amino acids. With 8 bases removed from V and 0 bases from J, the gap between germline ends came to 13 bases. Germline CDR1 is SQVTM and CDR2 is ANQGSEA. CDR3 nucleotide sequence: TGCAGCTCTGCAGACAATGTGAACACTGAAGCTTTCTTT. As protein: CSSADNVNTEAFF.

The chain recombines TRBV20-1 with TRBJ2-1; TRBD2 agrees at 8 bases. Germline loops: CDR1 DFQATT, CDR2 SNEGSKA (reference sequence). V gave up 3 bases and J gave up 7 bases; unmatched junction bases: 11. CDR3 length equals 15 residues. The CDR3, as DNA: TGCAGTGCTAGGGACCCGGGAGGGTCTGGGAATGAGCAGTTCTTC. Protein sequence: CSARDPGGSGNEQFF.

The chain links TRBV5-1 to TRBJ2-5, with unresolved D. The germline V gene encodes CDR1 SGHRS and CDR2 YFSETQ. V was cut by 0 bases and J by 1 base, with 7 bases left in between. The CDR3 has 14 residues. The CDR3 DNA is TGCGCCAGCAGCTTGGCCCGGACCCAAGAGACCCAGTACTTC. Amino acids: CASSLARTQETQYF.

In its sample, this clonotype was seen many times. The rearrangement links TRBV20-1 to TRBJ2-1; D perhaps matches TRBD2 (5 bases). From germline, CDR1 is DFQATT and CDR2 SNEGSKA (reference sequence). V was pared by 4 bases and J by 9 bases, with 16 bases between. The CDR3 is made up of 13 amino acids. CDR3 DNA: TGCAGTGCTAAGGGAGTGATCCCCGTTGAGCAGTTCTTC. It is translated as CSAKGVIPVEQFF.

This clonotype was seen many times. The chain recombines TRBV5-1 with TRBJ1-1; D call uncertain. Germline V gives CDR1 SGHRS, CDR2 YFSETQ. The CDR3 runs to 13 residues. The V gene lost 4 bases and the J gene lost 4 bases, with 11 bases spanning the gap. The CDR3 DNA is TGCGCCAGCAGCCCCCTTCGGGGCACTGAAGCTTTCTTT. This encodes CASSPLRGTEAFF.

This clonotype was counted between two and nine times. The chain recombines TRBV5-6 with TRBJ1-4; D is possibly TRBD1 (6 bases). The germline V gene encodes CDR1 SGHDT and CDR2 YYEEEE. The V gene lost 4 bases and the J gene lost 4 bases, with 17 bases spanning the gap. This CDR3 is built from 16 residues. This CDR3 is CASSTNPGQLNEKLFF. As DNA, the CDR3 is TGTGCCAGCAGCACCAACCCTGGACAGCTTAATGAAAAACTGTTTTTT.

This clonotype has at least ten counts. CDR3 region: CSVKVSGRTDTQYF. CDR3 sequence (DNA): TGCAGCGTTAAGGTCAGCGGGAGAACAGATACGCAGTATTTT. The chain employs TRBV29-1 and TRBJ2-3; 8 positions agree with TRBD2. CDR3 length: 14 amino acids. The V gene's germline CDR1 is SQVTM and CDR2 ANQGSEA. The ends lost 5 bases at V and 3 bases at J; junction bases unmatched: 7.